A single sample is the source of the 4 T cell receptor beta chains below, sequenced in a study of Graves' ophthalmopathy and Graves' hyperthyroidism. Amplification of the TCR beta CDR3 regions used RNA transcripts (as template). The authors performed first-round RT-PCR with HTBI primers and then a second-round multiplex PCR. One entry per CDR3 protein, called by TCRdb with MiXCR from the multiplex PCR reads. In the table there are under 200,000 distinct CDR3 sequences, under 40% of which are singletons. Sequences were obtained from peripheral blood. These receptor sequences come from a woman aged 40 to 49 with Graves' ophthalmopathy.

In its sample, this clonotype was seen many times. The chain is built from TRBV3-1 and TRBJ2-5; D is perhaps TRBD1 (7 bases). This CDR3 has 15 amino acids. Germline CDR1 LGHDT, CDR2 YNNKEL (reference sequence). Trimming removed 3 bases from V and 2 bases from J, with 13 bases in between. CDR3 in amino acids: CASSQTGDSQETQYF. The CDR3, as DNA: TGTGCCAGCAGCCAGACGGGGGACAGTCAAGAGACCCAGTACTTC.

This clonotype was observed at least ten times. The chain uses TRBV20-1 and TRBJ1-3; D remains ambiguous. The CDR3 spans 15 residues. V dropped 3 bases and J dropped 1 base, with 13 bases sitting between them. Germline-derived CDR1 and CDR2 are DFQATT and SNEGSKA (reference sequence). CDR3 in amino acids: CSASPQIMSGNTIYF. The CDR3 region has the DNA TGCAGTGCTAGTCCTCAAATAATGTCTGGAAACACCATATATTTT.

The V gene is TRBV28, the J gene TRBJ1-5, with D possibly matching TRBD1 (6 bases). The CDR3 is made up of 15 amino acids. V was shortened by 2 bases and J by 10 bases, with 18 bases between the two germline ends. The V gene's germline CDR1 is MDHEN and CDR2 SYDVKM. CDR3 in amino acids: CASSLRDTGIGPQHF. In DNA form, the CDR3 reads TGTGCCAGCAGTTTAAGGGACACCGGAATTGGCCCCCAGCATTTT.

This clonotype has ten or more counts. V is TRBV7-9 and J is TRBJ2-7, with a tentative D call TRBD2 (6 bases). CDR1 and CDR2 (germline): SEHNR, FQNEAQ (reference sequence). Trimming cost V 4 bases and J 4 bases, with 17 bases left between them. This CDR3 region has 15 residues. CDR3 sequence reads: CASSSGGDGSYEQYF. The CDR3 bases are TGTGCCAGCAGCTCGGGTGGGGACGGGAGTTACGAGCAGTACTTC.